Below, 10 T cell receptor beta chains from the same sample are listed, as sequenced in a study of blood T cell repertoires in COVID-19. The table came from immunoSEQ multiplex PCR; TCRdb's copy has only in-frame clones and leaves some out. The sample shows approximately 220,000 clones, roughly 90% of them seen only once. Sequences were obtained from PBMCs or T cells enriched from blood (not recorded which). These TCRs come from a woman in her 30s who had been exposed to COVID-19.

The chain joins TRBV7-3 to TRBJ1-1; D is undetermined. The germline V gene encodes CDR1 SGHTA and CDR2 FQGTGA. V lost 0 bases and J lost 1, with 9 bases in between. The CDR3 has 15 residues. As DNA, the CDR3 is TGTGCCAGCAGCTTAACTCCGACGGGGAACACTGAAGCTTTCTTT. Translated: CASSLTPTGNTEAFF.

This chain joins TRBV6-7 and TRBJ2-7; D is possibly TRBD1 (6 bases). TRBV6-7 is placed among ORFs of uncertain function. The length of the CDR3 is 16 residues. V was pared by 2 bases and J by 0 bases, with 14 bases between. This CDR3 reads CASSYLGTRDSYEQYF. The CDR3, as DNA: TGTGCCAGCAGTTACCTGGGGACACGGGACTCCTACGAGCAGTACTTC.

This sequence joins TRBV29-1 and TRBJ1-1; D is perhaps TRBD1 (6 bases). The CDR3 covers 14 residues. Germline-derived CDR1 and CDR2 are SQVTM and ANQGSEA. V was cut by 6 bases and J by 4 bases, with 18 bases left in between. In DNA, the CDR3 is TGCAGCGTCACTAAGGGGGTCTCGGGCACTGAAGCTTTCTTT. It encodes CSVTKGVSGTEAFF.

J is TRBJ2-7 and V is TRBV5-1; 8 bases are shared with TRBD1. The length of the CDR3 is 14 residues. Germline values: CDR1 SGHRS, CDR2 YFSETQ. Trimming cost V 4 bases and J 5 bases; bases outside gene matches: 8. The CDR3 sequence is CASSPGQGLDEQYF. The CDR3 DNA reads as TGCGCCAGCAGCCCTGGACAGGGTCTCGACGAGCAGTACTTC. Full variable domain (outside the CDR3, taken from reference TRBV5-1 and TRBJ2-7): KAGVTQTPRYLIKTRGQQVTLSCSPISGHRSVSWYQQTPGQGLQFLFEYFSETQRNKGNFPGRFSGRQFSNSRSEMNVSTLELGDSALYLCASSPGQGLDEQYFGPGTRLTVT.

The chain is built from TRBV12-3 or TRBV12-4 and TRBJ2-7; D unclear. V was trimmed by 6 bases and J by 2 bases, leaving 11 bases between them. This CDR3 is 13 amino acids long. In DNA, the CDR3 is TGTGCCAGCAGCCCCTTTGGCCCCTACGAGCAGTACTTC. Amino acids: CASSPFGPYEQYF.

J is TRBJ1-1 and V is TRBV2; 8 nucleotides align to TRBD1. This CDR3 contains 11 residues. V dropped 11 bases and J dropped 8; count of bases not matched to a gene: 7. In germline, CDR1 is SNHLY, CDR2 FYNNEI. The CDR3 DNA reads TGTGCCGGAGACAGGGGCGCCGAAGCTTTCTTT. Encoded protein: CAGDRGAEAFF.

The CDR3, as DNA: TGTGCCAGCAGGGGAGCAGACGGACAGCGAGACTATGGCTACACCTTC. Translated: CASRGADGQRDYGYTF. The chain recombines TRBV25-1 with TRBJ1-2; perhaps TRBD1 as D (6 bases). Germline assignment: CDR1 MGHDK and CDR2 SYGVNS. V shed 6 bases and J shed 3 bases, with 20 bases lying between them. The CDR3 loop spans 16 amino acids.

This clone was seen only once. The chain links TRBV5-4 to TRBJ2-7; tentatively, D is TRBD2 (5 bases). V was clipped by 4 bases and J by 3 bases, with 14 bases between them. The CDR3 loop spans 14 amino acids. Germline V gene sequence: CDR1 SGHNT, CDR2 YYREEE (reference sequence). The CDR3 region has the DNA TGTGCCAGCAGCCTGACCGGGAACAACTACGAGCAGTACTTC. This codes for CASSLTGNNYEQYF.

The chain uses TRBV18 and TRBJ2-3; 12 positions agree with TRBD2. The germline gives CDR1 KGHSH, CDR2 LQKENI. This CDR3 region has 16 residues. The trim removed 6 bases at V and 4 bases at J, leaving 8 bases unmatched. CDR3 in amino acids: CASSILAGGPPDTQYF. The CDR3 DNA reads TGTGCCAGCTCTATTCTAGCGGGGGGGCCTCCAGATACGCAGTATTTT.

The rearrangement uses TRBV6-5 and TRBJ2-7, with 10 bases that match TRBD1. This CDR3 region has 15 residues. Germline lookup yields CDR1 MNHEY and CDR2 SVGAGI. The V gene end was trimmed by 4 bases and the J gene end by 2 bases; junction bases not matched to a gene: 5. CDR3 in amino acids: CASSSPGTGAYEQYF. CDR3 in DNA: TGTGCCAGCAGTTCTCCAGGGACAGGGGCCTACGAGCAGTACTTC.